The rows below give T cell receptor beta chains drawn from one sample of a study of beta chain features in type 1 diabetes. The assay was immunoSEQ multiplex PCR, and TCRdb's table has in-frame clones only and misses some. This table has a few hundred thousand clones, 25% to 35% appearing once. Sequences were obtained from naive CD4+ T cells from blood. The source of these receptors is a man aged 18 to 29 in good health. The CDR3 runs from the conserved cysteine through the conserved F or W. D genes are given only for firm matches. Expanded clones are given a class, and other clones once, few, many or no size at all.

J | D | size | V | CDR3 | DNA
TRBJ2-7 | TRBD2 | few | TRBV7-2 | CASSLELASFYEQYF | TGTGCCAGCAGCTTAGAACTAGCGAGCTTCTACGAGCAGTACTTC
TRBJ1-1 | TRBD1 | NA | TRBV7-9 | CASSSRQGAATEAFF | TGTGCCAGCAGCTCGCGTCAGGGGGCGGCCACTGAAGCTTTCTTT
TRBJ2-3 | TRBD2 | NA | TRBV5-4 | CASSSGGSSPTDTQYF | TGTGCCAGCAGCTCAGGCGGGAGTTCCCCCACAGATACGCAGTATTTT
TRBJ2-7 | TRBD2 | NA | TRBV29-1 | CSVDSGRADEQYF | TGCAGCGTTGACAGCGGGAGGGCCGACGAGCAGTACTTC
TRBJ2-5 | NA | NA | TRBV7-9 | CASSLAGDWGKETQYF | TGTGCCAGCAGCTTAGCAGGGGATTGGGGTAAAGAGACCCAGTACTTC
TRBJ1-5 | NA | NA | TRBV4-3 | CASSQGGDQPQHF | TGCGCCAGCAGCCAAGGGGGAGATCAGCCCCAGCATTTT
TRBJ2-3 | NA | NA | TRBV6-5 | CASKDSSTDTQYF | TGTGCCAGCAAGGACTCTAGCACAGATACGCAGTATTTT
TRBJ2-3 | NA | NA | TRBV9 | CASSPEGGSTDTQYF | TGTGCCAGCAGCCCGGAGGGGGGTAGCACAGATACGCAGTATTTT
TRBJ2-5 | NA | NA | TRBV5-1 | CASSSGPRQETQYF | TGCGCCAGCAGCTCCGGACCCCGCCAAGAGACCCAGTACTTC
TRBJ2-7 | TRBD1 | NA | TRBV28 | CASSPGDRGHEQYF | TGTGCCAGCAGTCCGGGGGACAGGGGCCACGAGCAGTACTTC
TRBJ2-7 | NA | few | TRBV29-1 | CSVVTVTYEQYF | TGCAGCGTCGTGACAGTTACCTACGAGCAGTACTTC
TRBJ2-3 | NA | few | TRBV18 | CASSPNSGPTDTQYF | TGTGCCAGCTCACCAAATTCGGGGCCGACAGATACGCAGTATTTT
TRBJ2-5 | NA | NA | TRBV2 | CASSEARRVETQYF | TGTGCCAGCAGTGAGGCCCGCAGGGTCGAGACCCAGTACTTC
TRBJ1-2 | NA | few | TRBV30 | CAWSAGGHYGYTF | TGTGCCTGGAGTGCCGGGGGGCACTATGGCTACACCTTC
TRBJ2-1 | NA | NA | TRBV2 | CASTPYNEQFF | TGTGCCAGCACTCCCTACAATGAGCAGTTCTTC
TRBJ2-5 | NA | NA | TRBV7-6 | CASSLDGETQYF | TGTGCCAGCAGCTTAGATGGAGAGACCCAGTACTTC
TRBJ1-2 | NA | once | TRBV19 | CASTGTNYGYTF | TGTGCCAGTACCGGGACCAACTATGGCTACACCTTC
TRBJ1-1 | TRBD1 | few | TRBV30 | CAWSFRQGYTEAFF | TGTGCCTGGAGTTTCAGACAGGGGTACACTGAAGCTTTCTTT
TRBJ1-1 | NA | NA | TRBV25-1 | CASSAAGSTEAFF | TGTGCCAGCAGTGCTGCCGGAAGCACTGAAGCTTTCTTT
TRBJ2-1 | NA | few | TRBV2 | CARREYVDEQFF | TGTGCCAGACGGGAGTACGTGGATGAGCAGTTCTTC
TRBJ2-1 | TRBD2 | NA | TRBV7-9 | CASYGGLAGVGEQFF | TGTGCCAGCTACGGCGGGCTAGCGGGAGTGGGTGAGCAGTTCTTC
TRBJ2-1 | NA | NA | TRBV5-1 | CASSLVQGANEQFF | TGCGCCAGCAGCTTGGTTCAGGGTGCGAATGAGCAGTTCTTC
TRBJ2-1 | NA | few | TRBV30 | CAWGKGDWNEQFF | TGTGCCTGGGGGAAGGGGGATTGGAATGAGCAGTTCTTC
TRBJ2-1 | NA | NA | TRBV10-3 | CAISEEAGLWQFF | TGTGCCATCAGTGAGGAGGCCGGTCTTTGGCAGTTCTTC
TRBJ2-3 | NA | NA | TRBV29-1 | CSVEKGRISTDTQYF | TGCAGCGTTGAGAAGGGGCGGATTAGCACAGATACGCAGTATTTT